Following are 17 T cell receptor beta chains from one sample sequenced in a study of blood T cell repertoires in COVID-19. Clones were read by immunoSEQ multiplex PCR, and TCRdb kept only the in-frame ones, dropping some. The table records 97,000 or so clones, 75% to 85% of them present only once. The specimen sequenced was peripheral blood. The receptors derive from a man aged 55 to 69 with acute or convalescent COVID-19.

V and J are TRBV6-6 and TRBJ1-5; tentative D call: TRBD1 (5 bases). The germline V gene has CDR1 MNHNY and CDR2 SVGAGI (reference sequence). The V end was cut by 2 bases, the J end by 1 base, with 12 bases between. The CDR3 length is 16 residues. The CDR3 DNA reads as TGTGCCAGCAGTTACGTTCAGGGAACCAGCAATCAGCCCCAGCATTTT. As protein: CASSYVQGTSNQPQHF.

The chain recombines TRBV7-9 with TRBJ1-5; D not resolved. The CDR3 loop spans 13 amino acids. Germline V gene sequence: CDR1 SEHNR, CDR2 FQNEAQ (reference sequence). The V gene lost 3 bases and the J gene lost 8 bases, with 11 bases spanning the gap. The CDR3 DNA is TGTGCCAGCAGCTTTGCGGGGTCGGAGCCCCAGCATTTT. Translating gives CASSFAGSEPQHF.

The CDR3 DNA follows: TGTGCCAGCAGCCCATTTGTCGGGGGTTCTAGCACAGATACGCAGTATTTT. As protein: CASSPFVGGSSTDTQYF. V is TRBV9 and J is TRBJ2-3; a possible D gene is TRBD2 (6 bases). Germline CDR1 is SGDLS and CDR2 is YYNGEE. V lost 4 bases to trimming and J lost 0 bases, with 18 bases between them. This CDR3 has 17 residues.

This clone was counted only a few times. CDR3 region: CASSIGRQGDQPQHF. CDR3 coding DNA: TGTGCCAGTAGTATAGGCCGACAGGGCGATCAGCCCCAGCATTTT. The chain joins TRBV19 to TRBJ1-5; TRBD1 agrees at 7 bases. CDR3 length equals 15 residues. Looked up from germline, CDR1 is LNHDA and CDR2 is SQIVND (reference sequence). The V segment lost 1 base and the J segment 5 bases; nucleotides outside the gene matches: 5.

The V and J genes are TRBV30 and TRBJ1-1, with TRBD1 matching 7 bases. Germline values: CDR1 GTSNPN, CDR2 SVGIG (reference sequence). This CDR3 has 15 amino acids. After removal of 4 bases from V and 6 bases from J, the junction contained 14 bases not matched to a gene. The CDR3 is CAWNPQGRVYSEAFF. Written as DNA, the CDR3 is TGTGCCTGGAACCCACAGGGGCGGGTGTACTCTGAAGCTTTCTTT.

This clone has only a few counts. This chain links TRBV7-2 with TRBJ2-7, with a possible D match to TRBD1 (6 bases). The CDR3 runs 13 residues. Germline CDR1 and CDR2: SGHTA and FQGNSA. Trimming removed 4 bases from V and 3 bases from J, with 10 bases in between. The CDR3 sequence is CASSSLTGYEQYV. The CDR3 DNA sequence: TGTGCCAGCAGCTCTTTGACAGGCTACGAGCAGTACGTC.

The rearrangement joins TRBV19 to TRBJ2-2; 9 positions match TRBD1. Germline V gives CDR1 LNHDA, CDR2 SQIVND (reference sequence). V lost 5 bases, J lost 5 bases, and 6 bases stayed unmatched. CDR3 size: 15 residues. Here the CDR3 reads CASSVWDRATGELFF. The CDR3 nucleotides are TGTGCCAGTAGTGTGTGGGACAGGGCGACCGGGGAGCTGTTTTTT.

The rearrangement links TRBV5-1 to TRBJ2-5; 8 nucleotides align to TRBD2. CDR1 is SGHRS and CDR2 is YFSETQ in the germline V gene. Trimming cost V 0 bases and J 5 bases; bases outside gene matches: 6. This CDR3 spans 15 amino acids. CDR3 DNA: TGCGCCAGCAGCTTGGTCGGCGGGAGGACGGAGACCCAGTACTTC. Its translation is CASSLVGGRTETQYF.

This sequence joins TRBV30 and TRBJ1-6, with a possible D match to TRBD1 (5 bases). CDR1 and CDR2 (germline): GTSNPN, SVGIG (reference sequence). This CDR3 is 13 amino acids long. Trimming took off 2 bases at V and 9 bases at J, with 11 bases between the two ends. The CDR3: CAWSPRVSSPLHF. CDR3 nucleotides: TGTGCCTGGAGTCCCAGGGTTAGTTCACCCCTCCACTTT.

This CDR3 reads CASSTIAGGPGGNNEQFF. DNA for the CDR3: TGTGCCAGTAGTACCATAGCGGGAGGCCCGGGGGGGAACAATGAGCAGTTCTTC. V is TRBV19 and J is TRBJ2-1, with TRBD2 matching 10 bases. With 4 bases clipped from V and 5 bases from J, the junction kept 14 bases outside the gene matches. There are 18 residues in the CDR3. Germline V CDR1 and CDR2: LNHDA, SQIVND (reference sequence).

The chain uses TRBV4-1 and TRBJ2-2, with no clear D. The V and J ends lost 1 base and 0 bases respectively, with 9 bases between them. The V gene's germline CDR1 is MGHRA and CDR2 YSYEKL. This CDR3 comprises 16 residues. CDR3 region: CASSQASSSNTGELFF. Written as DNA, the CDR3 is TGCGCCAGCAGCCAAGCCTCCAGTTCGAACACCGGGGAGCTGTTTTTT.

V gene TRBV19 combines with J gene TRBJ2-5; 7 bases align to TRBD1. The CDR3 is made up of 13 amino acids. V lost 4 bases, J lost 5 bases, and 4 bases stayed unmatched. CDR1 and CDR2 from the germline V gene are LNHDA and SQIVND (reference sequence). CDR3 sequence (DNA): TGTGCCAGTAGTAGGGGGACAGTGGAGACCCAGTACTTC. It yields the protein CASSRGTVETQYF.

The chain joins TRBV27 to TRBJ2-1; tentatively, D is TRBD2 (6 bases). The CDR3 runs to 14 residues. The V end lost 3 bases, the J end lost 9 bases, and 15 bases lay between the germline ends. Germline V gene data show CDR1 as MNHEY and CDR2 as SMNVEV (reference sequence). This CDR3 is CASSLDTLATEQFF. Written as DNA, the CDR3 is TGTGCCAGCAGTTTGGACACGCTAGCGACTGAGCAGTTCTTC.

This sequence joins TRBV9 and TRBJ2-2; D is perhaps TRBD1 (6 bases). The length of the CDR3 is 18 residues. Germline CDR1 and CDR2: SGDLS and YYNGEE. The V end was cut by 0 bases, the J end by 1 base, with 16 bases between. The CDR3 spells CASSVEKVDRLNTGELFF. The CDR3 nucleotides read TGTGCCAGCAGCGTAGAAAAAGTGGACAGATTGAACACCGGGGAGCTGTTTTTT.

The V call is TRBV19, the J call TRBJ2-3; tentatively, D is TRBD2 (6 bases). The CDR3 has 17 residues. The germline CDR1 and CDR2 sequences are LNHDA and SQIVND (reference sequence). Deletions cut 3 bases from V and 0 bases from J, with 16 bases between. The CDR3 loop is CASSIGVGGLSTDTQYF. CDR3 coding DNA: TGTGCCAGTAGTATTGGGGTGGGGGGACTGAGCACAGATACGCAGTATTTT.

This chain connects TRBV27 to TRBJ1-2, with D perhaps matching TRBD1 (6 bases). Germline V gene lookup returns CDR1 MNHEY and CDR2 SMNVEV (reference sequence). Trimming stripped 4 bases from V and 8 bases from J, with 23 bases between. This CDR3 has 16 amino acids. CDR3 in amino acids: CASSSLRDTLRRGYTF. The CDR3 DNA follows: TGTGCCAGCAGTTCCCTCCGGGACACCTTACGGAGGGGCTACACCTTC.

The chain has TRBV2 and TRBJ2-7; unclear D gene. The CDR3 contains 13 residues. The germline V gene has CDR1 SNHLY and CDR2 FYNNEI. The germline V and J ends were trimmed by 8 bases and 2 bases, with 13 bases remaining between them. This chain's CDR3 is CASAIGEAYEQYV. DNA of the CDR3: TGTGCCAGCGCGATAGGAGAGGCCTACGAGCAGTACGTC.